These T cell receptor beta chains were read from a single sample in a study of cytomegalovirus exposure and HLA in healthy donors. TCRdb's table, derived via immunoSEQ multiplex PCR, lists solely in-frame clones and lacks some. The data contain more than 200,000 clones, roughly 80% of them singletons. Sequencing input: PBMCs. The receptors were gathered from a man aged 40-50 years in good health and CMV-seronegative. The CDR3 runs from the conserved cysteine through the conserved F or W. Fields, in order: CDR3 DNA, CDR3 protein, V gene, clone size, D gene, J gene. A D gene is named only where the DNA matches it firmly. Clone size, where shown, is once, few, many, or a class for clones that have expanded.

TGTGCCAGCAGCTTGGCCGGGACAGGGAATAGCAATCAGCCCCAGCATTTT | CASSLAGTGNSNQPQHF | TRBV5-6 | - | TRBD1 | TRBJ1-5
TGTGCCAGCAGCCCCGCGAGTCGTTCTAGCACAGATACGCAGTATTTT | CASSPASRSSTDTQYF | TRBV4-2 | - | - | TRBJ2-3
TGCGCCAGCAGCCCTAAGAAAAGTGTCTATGGGGCCAACGTCCTGACTTTC | CASSPKKSVYGANVLTF | TRBV4-3 | - | - | TRBJ2-6
TGTGCCAGCAGTTTAATCCTACGGGGTTACAATGAGCAGTTCTTC | CASSLILRGYNEQFF | TRBV27 | few | - | TRBJ2-1
TGCGCCAGCAGGGCGGACAGGGACACTGAAGCTTTCTTT | CASRADRDTEAFF | TRBV4-1 | - | TRBD1 | TRBJ1-1
TGTGCCACAACTCTGGGACAGGGAGACACAGATACGCAGTATTTT | CATTLGQGDTDTQYF | TRBV2 | - | TRBD1 | TRBJ2-3
TGTGCCAGCAACCTCCAGGGGGATACGCAGTATTTT | CASNLQGDTQYF | TRBV7-9 | - | - | TRBJ2-3
TGCGCCAGCAGCCCGGACCACGGGAACTACAATGAGCAGTTCTTC | CASSPDHGNYNEQFF | TRBV5-1 | - | - | TRBJ2-1
TGTGCCAGCAGCTTAGCGGCCACTGAAGCTTTCTTT | CASSLAATEAFF | TRBV7-9 | few | - | TRBJ1-1
TGTGCCAGCAGCCTCGGACAGGGCCCGAACACCGGGGAGCTGTTTTTT | CASSLGQGPNTGELFF | TRBV5-5 | - | TRBD1 | TRBJ2-2
TGTGCCAGCAGCTTAGATGGGGGAGGGTTCTACGAGCAGTACTTC | CASSLDGGGFYEQYF | TRBV7-2 | - | TRBD2 | TRBJ2-7
TGTGCCAGCGAGGGAAGCTCTGGAAACACCATATATTTT | CASEGSSGNTIYF | TRBV7-9 | - | - | TRBJ1-3
TGCGCCAGCAGCTTGATAGAACAGAGCCAAGAGACCCAGTACTTC | CASSLIEQSQETQYF | TRBV5-1 | - | - | TRBJ2-5
TGCGCCAGCAGCTTGGCAGGGGGGTGGGAGCAGTACTTC | CASSLAGGWEQYF | TRBV5-1 | - | - | TRBJ2-5
TGTGCCAGCAGCTTAGCGGCCGGGACTTCCTACGAGCAGTACTTC | CASSLAAGTSYEQYF | TRBV7-2 | - | - | TRBJ2-7
TGTGCCAGCAGGGAACAGGGGGGGCAGCCCCAGCATTTT | CASREQGGQPQHF | TRBV6-5 | - | TRBD1 | TRBJ1-5
TGTGCCAGCAGCTCATTGAAGCGGGTGCCTAGCACAGATACGCAGTATTTT | CASSSLKRVPSTDTQYF | TRBV7-2 | - | - | TRBJ2-3
TGTGCCAGCTCACACGGGACAAACTCTGATGGCTACACCTTC | CASSHGTNSDGYTF | TRBV18 | - | - | TRBJ1-2
TGTGCCAGTAGTTCCACCGGGACAGGGGTTAATGAAAAACTGTTTTTT | CASSSTGTGVNEKLFF | TRBV19 | once | TRBD1 | TRBJ1-4
TGTGCCAGCAGCCATGATCCCGACAGTATTAACACCGGGGAGCTGTTTTTT | CASSHDPDSINTGELFF | TRBV14 | few | - | TRBJ2-2
TGTGCCAGCAGTTCGGGACAGGGTAACTATGGCTACACCTTC | CASSSGQGNYGYTF | TRBV27 | few | TRBD1 | TRBJ1-2
TGTGCCAGTGCGCTGTTCTACTATAATTCACCCCTCCACTTT | CASALFYYNSPLHF | TRBV19 | - | - | TRBJ1-6
TGCGCCAGCAGCCCAGGGACTACCTCCTACGAGCAGTACTTC | CASSPGTTSYEQYF | TRBV5-1 | - | TRBD2 | TRBJ2-7
TGCAGCGTTGAACCACCGGACACGTACAATGAGCAGTTCTTC | CSVEPPDTYNEQFF | TRBV29-1 | - | - | TRBJ2-1
TGTGCCAGCAGCAATCTGACAGGGGGCGCGGGGAGCAATCAGCCCCAGCATTTT | CASSNLTGGAGSNQPQHF | TRBV21-1 | - | - | TRBJ1-5
TGTGCCAGCAGCGTAGGGGGACAGGGGGCCGCAGATACGCAGTATTTT | CASSVGGQGAADTQYF | TRBV9 | - | TRBD1 | TRBJ2-3
TGTGCCAGTAGTATAGATACCCCAGGGGGCCGGATGAACACTGAAGCTTTCTTT | CASSIDTPGGRMNTEAFF | TRBV19 | few | TRBD1 | TRBJ1-1
TGTGCCAGTTGGGCAGGGGGTACGCTTTTCTATGGCTACACCTTC | CASWAGGTLFYGYTF | TRBV5-4 | - | TRBD1 | TRBJ1-2
TGTGCCAGTGCCCCTAGCGGGGGGGCCTACGAGCAGTACTTC | CASAPSGGAYEQYF | TRBV19 | - | TRBD2 | TRBJ2-7
TGTGCCAGCAGCACCCTAGCGGGAGGTGAGACCCAGTACTTC | CASSTLAGGETQYF | TRBV11-2 | - | TRBD2 | TRBJ2-5
TGTGCCAGCAGCCAAACGCCTGCCGGGACAGGTGATTCACCCCTCCACTTT | CASSQTPAGTGDSPLHF | TRBV4-2 | - | TRBD1 | TRBJ1-6
TGTGCCAGTAGTATGGAGGGACAGGGGATCTACGAGCAGTACTTC | CASSMEGQGIYEQYF | TRBV19 | few | TRBD1 | TRBJ2-7
TGTGCCAGCAGCTTAGAATGGACAGGGCCTGAAGCTTTCTTT | CASSLEWTGPEAFF | TRBV7-2 | - | TRBD1 | TRBJ1-1
TGTGCCAGCAGCTTAAGACAGGGGGCATGGTACAATGAGCAGTTCTTC | CASSLRQGAWYNEQFF | TRBV5-4 | few | TRBD1 | TRBJ2-1
TGTGCCAGCAGGGGACAGGGTCCGAACACTGAAGCTTTCTTT | CASRGQGPNTEAFF | TRBV6-5 | few | TRBD1 | TRBJ1-1
TGTGCCAGCAGCTTGGGGGAGTACTATGGCTACACCTTC | CASSLGEYYGYTF | TRBV5-6 | - | - | TRBJ1-2
TGTGCCAGCAGCGAGGCGGGACTAGCGGGAGGGCAGTTCGGCACAGATACGCAGTATTTT | CASSEAGLAGGQFGTDTQYF | TRBV9 | - | TRBD2 | TRBJ2-3
TGTGCCAGCATTATACAGGGAAAAACTGAAGCTTTCTTT | CASIIQGKTEAFF | TRBV28 | - | - | TRBJ1-1
TGTGCCAGCAGCTTCACGGGGACTGGCTCCTACAATGAGCAGTTCTTC | CASSFTGTGSYNEQFF | TRBV5-6 | - | - | TRBJ2-1
TGTGCCAGCAGTTCTGGGTGGGACAGGGGGCAGAGTGGCTACACCTTC | CASSSGWDRGQSGYTF | TRBV28 | - | TRBD1 | TRBJ1-2
TGTGCCAGCAGCCCCCACAGGGGTGGGAATGAAAAACTGTTTTTT | CASSPHRGGNEKLFF | TRBV9 | - | TRBD1 | TRBJ1-4
TGTGCCAGCAGTTTAAGTCGCGACCTCAGGGAGACCCAGTACTTC | CASSLSRDLRETQYF | TRBV28 | - | - | TRBJ2-5
TGTGCCAGCAGCTTAGGGTCGCCGAGGAGGAATGAGCAGTTCTTC | CASSLGSPRRNEQFF | TRBV7-9 | - | - | TRBJ2-1
TGTGCCAGCAGTTATTCACAGGGGATAGGATCACCCCTCCACTTT | CASSYSQGIGSPLHF | TRBV6-5 | - | TRBD1 | TRBJ1-6
TGTGCCAGCAGGAGAGCCGGGACTCGCTACGAGCAGTACTTC | CASRRAGTRYEQYF | TRBV27 | - | - | TRBJ2-7
TGTGCCAGCAGCCAAGGCGGGGGAGCCTACGAGCAGTACTTC | CASSQGGGAYEQYF | TRBV4-2 | - | TRBD2 | TRBJ2-7
TGCGCCAGCAGTCAATTAGTAGCGGAGAAGGTAACAGATACGCAGTATTTT | CASSQLVAEKVTDTQYF | TRBV23-1 | - | - | TRBJ2-3
TGTGCCAGCAGTACCTTGACAGGGGGCGAGCAGTACTTC | CASSTLTGGEQYF | TRBV6-5 | - | TRBD1 | TRBJ2-7